Listed here are 32 T cell receptor beta chains from one sample, sequenced in a study of shared clonotypes between healthy human individuals. The method was immunoSEQ multiplex PCR; TCRdb's version includes in-frame clones alone and lacks a portion of them. In the table there are 1,400,000 or so clones, approximately 98.5% of which are singletons. Sequenced sample: naive CD4+ T cells sorted from blood. Subset denoted: CD45RA+ positively selected. Receptors were obtained from a man aged 25-40 years in good health.

The J gene is TRBJ2-2, the V gene TRBV19, with D possibly being TRBD1 or TRBD2 (5 bases each). The CDR3 length is 18 residues. V lost 3 bases, J lost 0 bases, and 17 bases lay in between. CDR1 is LNHDA and CDR2 is SQIVND in the germline V gene (reference sequence). CDR3 coding DNA: TGTGCCAGTAGTATTTGGGGGTTGACCCCGACGAACACCGGGGAGCTGTTTTTT. Translation: CASSIWGLTPTNTGELFF.

This chain links TRBV10-1 with TRBJ2-7; 7 positions agree with TRBD1. In germline, CDR1 is WNHNN, CDR2 SYGVQD (reference sequence). After removal of 5 bases from V and 7 bases from J, the junction contained 17 bases not matched to a gene. The CDR3 sequence is 16 residues long. The CDR3 DNA sequence: TGCGCCAGCAGTTCAGGGACAGCTATCGGTCAACTAGAGCAGTACTTC. Protein sequence: CASSSGTAIGQLEQYF.

V is TRBV13 and J is TRBJ2-1; 13 bases are a match to TRBD2. Trimming cost V 5 bases and J 8 bases; bases outside gene matches: 6. The CDR3 spans 15 residues. Looked up from germline, CDR1 is PRHDT and CDR2 is FYEKMQ (reference sequence). The CDR3 sequence: CASSRRTSGSDEQFF. As DNA, the CDR3 is TGTGCCAGCAGCCGGCGGACTAGCGGGAGTGATGAGCAGTTCTTC.

The chain recombines TRBV18 with TRBJ2-6; TRBD2 is a possible D gene (6 bases). The CDR3 loop spans 17 amino acids. Germline CDR1 and CDR2: KGHSH and LQKENI. Trimming took 3 bases from V and 0 from J, leaving 12 bases between them. CDR3 sequence reads: CASSPLGSGSGANVLTF. The CDR3 DNA follows: TGTGCCAGCTCACCCTTAGGTAGCGGCTCTGGGGCCAACGTCCTGACTTTC. The whole variable domain, filled in from reference TRBV18 and TRBJ2-6, reads NAGVMQNPRHLVRRRGQEARLRCSPMKGHSHVYWYRQLPEEGLKFMVYLQKENIIDESGMPKERFSAEFPKEGPSILRIQQVVRGDSAAYFCASSPLGSGSGANVLTFGAGSRLTVL.

The CDR3 nucleotides read TGCGCCAGCAGCCTCAGGACAGGCCAGTACCGTAGCTCCTACGAGCAGTACTTC. This codes for CASSLRTGQYRSSYEQYF. The rearrangement uses TRBV4-1 and TRBJ2-7, with 7 bases lining up with TRBD1. V lost 4 bases and J lost 0; bases outside the gene matches: 15. From germline, CDR1 is MGHRA and CDR2 YSYEKL. The CDR3 length is 18 residues.

The rearrangement uses TRBV19 and TRBJ2-3; TRBD2 matches 14 bases. Germline CDR1 reads LNHDA; CDR2 reads SQIVND (reference sequence). V lost 9 bases, J lost 7 bases, and 6 bases stayed unmatched. The CDR3 spans 14 residues. Written as DNA, the CDR3 is TGTGCCAGCCGACTAGCGGGAGGGCTGAATACGCAGTATTTT. Protein product: CASRLAGGLNTQYF.

The chain links TRBV10-3 to TRBJ2-3; D is undetermined. V was cut by 2 bases and J by 2 bases, with 5 bases left in between. The CDR3 loop spans 13 amino acids. Germline lookup yields CDR1 ENHRY and CDR2 SYGVKD. CDR3 sequence: CAISEKNTDTQYF. The CDR3 nucleotides read TGTGCCATCAGTGAGAAAAACACAGATACGCAGTATTTT.

Note on this clone: The sample has other DNA sequences that encode this CDR3 too. This sequence joins TRBV7-2 and TRBJ2-2; D is ambiguous. The CDR3 runs to 13 residues. V was pared by 3 bases and J by 4 bases, with 6 bases between. Per the germline V gene, CDR1 is SGHTA and CDR2 is FQGNSA. CDR3 in DNA: TGTGCCAGCAGCTTGCAGGCCACCGGGGAGCTGTTTTTT. Protein sequence: CASSLQATGELFF.

V gene TRBV27 combines with J gene TRBJ2-7, with TRBD2 matching over 8 bases. The CDR3 is made up of 16 amino acids. V trimming: 3 bases; J trimming: 2 bases; junction bases outside the gene matches: 9. Germline V gives CDR1 MNHEY, CDR2 SMNVEV (reference sequence). In DNA form, the CDR3 reads TGTGCCAGCAGTTTCGGCATAGCGGGATTGGCCTACGAGCAGTACTTC. It translates to CASSFGIAGLAYEQYF.

The chain couples TRBV18 to TRBJ1-5; 9 bases are shared with TRBD1. Germline V lookup: CDR1 KGHSH, CDR2 LQKENI. Trimming took 6 bases from V and 7 from J; bases not matched to a gene: 13. The CDR3 runs 16 residues. CDR3 in DNA: TGTGCCAGCTCTCCGACGGCAACAGGGGGCAGACAGCCCCAGCATTTT. This sequence encodes CASSPTATGGRQPQHF.

V and J are TRBV5-5 and TRBJ1-5; D might be TRBD1 (6 bases). The CDR3 is 17 residues long. V lost 3 bases and J lost 0, with 16 bases in between. CDR1 is SGHKS and CDR2 is YYEKEE in the germline V gene (reference sequence). CDR3 bases: TGTGCCAGCAGCTCAGGGGAATACGGCGATAGCAATCAGCCCCAGCATTTT. Protein sequence: CASSSGEYGDSNQPQHF.

The chain uses TRBV6-1 and TRBJ1-4; unclear D gene. CDR3 length equals 13 residues. V was trimmed by 1 base and J by 10 bases, leaving 10 bases between them. Germline V lookup: CDR1 MNHNS, CDR2 SASEGT. The CDR3: CASSEGLQRKLFF. As DNA, the CDR3 is TGTGCCAGCAGTGAAGGGCTTCAGCGAAAACTGTTTTTT.

The rearrangement joins TRBV27 to TRBJ1-5; TRBD1 matches 8 bases. The CDR3 contains 14 residues. J lost 7 bases, V lost 4 bases, and 6 bases had no gene match. Germline V CDR1 and CDR2: MNHEY, SMNVEV (reference sequence). The DNA of the CDR3 is TGTGCCAGCAGTTATGACAGGGGTGGGCAGCCCCAGCATTTT. Translation: CASSYDRGGQPQHF.

Only one count was recorded for this clone. Other nucleotide sequences in the sample specify the same CDR3. This chain joins TRBV18 and TRBJ2-1, with a tentative D call TRBD2 (5 bases). The germline CDR1 and CDR2 sequences are KGHSH and LQKENI. Trimming shortened V by 2 bases and J by 0 bases, and 5 bases separated the two germline ends. The CDR3 length is 14 residues. The CDR3, as DNA: TGTGCCAGCTCACCAGGACTCTCCTACAATGAGCAGTTCTTC. As protein: CASSPGLSYNEQFF.

This chain joins TRBV5-1 and TRBJ2-7, with 8 bases aligning to TRBD2. Looked up from germline, CDR1 is SGHRS and CDR2 is YFSETQ. There are 16 residues in the CDR3. Losses at the gene ends were 3 bases for V and 6 bases for J; bases not matched to a gene: 14. As DNA, the CDR3 is TGCGCCAGCAGCTCAACGACAAGCGGGAGAGACGGCGAGCAGTACTTC. Its protein product is CASSSTTSGRDGEQYF.

The J gene is TRBJ2-2, the V gene TRBV9, with a possible D match to TRBD1 (5 bases). The CDR3 consists of 17 residues. The V end was cut by 0 bases, the J end by 1 base, with 13 bases between. The V gene's germline CDR1 is SGDLS and CDR2 YYNGEE. The CDR3 protein is CASSVGLGQRNTGELFF. The CDR3 nucleotides are TGTGCCAGCAGCGTAGGTCTGGGGCAGAGGAACACCGGGGAGCTGTTTTTT.

This clone came up once. This chain joins TRBV5-1 and TRBJ2-5; 12 bases agree with TRBD2. CDR3 length: 16 residues. CDR1 is SGHRS and CDR2 is YFSETQ in the germline V gene. The V segment lost 8 bases and the J segment 5 bases; nucleotides outside the gene matches: 13. Here the CDR3 DNA reads TGCGCCAGTAGTCAATCGACTAGCGGGAGATTTGAGACCCAGTACTTC. This gives the protein CASSQSTSGRFETQYF.

The chain carries TRBV18 and TRBJ1-3; D gene unclear. The V gene's germline CDR1 is KGHSH and CDR2 LQKENI. V dropped 3 bases and J dropped 11 bases, with 17 bases sitting between them. The CDR3 is 14 amino acids. CDR3 bases: TGTGCCAGCTCACCTCCGGGGAGGGCCATTGCCATATATTTT. It translates to CASSPPGRAIAIYF. Based on the CDR3 plus reference TRBV18 and TRBJ1-3, the full variable domain is NAGVMQNPRHLVRRRGQEARLRCSPMKGHSHVYWYRQLPEEGLKFMVYLQKENIIDESGMPKERFSAEFPKEGPSILRIQQVVRGDSAAYFCASSPPGRAIAIYFGEGSWLTVV.

The V call is TRBV7-9, the J call TRBJ1-1, with no clear D. The length of the CDR3 is 14 residues. Per germline, CDR1 SEHNR and CDR2 FQNEAQ (reference sequence). Trimming removed 2 bases at V and 1 base at J, with 8 bases between. This CDR3 is CASSLMSSNTEAFF. The DNA of the CDR3 is TGTGCCAGCAGCTTAATGTCTTCGAACACTGAAGCTTTCTTT. Filled out from reference TRBV7-9 and TRBJ1-1, the complete variable domain reads DTGVSQNPRHKITKRGQNVTFRCDPISEHNRLYWYRQTLGQGPEFLTYFQNEAQLEKSRLLSDRFSAERPKGSFSTLEIQRTEQGDSAMYLCASSLMSSNTEAFFGQGTRLTVV.

This chain connects TRBV5-1 to TRBJ2-7; D might be TRBD1 (6 bases). V was clipped by 5 bases and J by 2 bases, with 14 bases between them. The CDR3 is 14 amino acids. Germline-derived CDR1 and CDR2 are SGHRS and YFSETQ. The CDR3 DNA follows: TGCGCCAGCAGAGACTTAGGACAGCCCTACGAGCAGTACTTC. Protein: CASRDLGQPYEQYF. Supplemented by reference TRBV5-1 and TRBJ2-7, the full variable domain reads KAGVTQTPRYLIKTRGQQVTLSCSPISGHRSVSWYQQTPGQGLQFLFEYFSETQRNKGNFPGRFSGRQFSNSRSEMNVSTLELGDSALYLCASRDLGQPYEQYFGPGTRLTVT.

Turning to this clone: The same CDR3 arises from other DNA sequences in this sample as well. The J gene is TRBJ2-7, the V gene TRBV6-4; unclear D gene. The germline V gene encodes CDR1 MRHNA and CDR2 SNTAGT. With 9 bases removed from V and 4 bases from J, the gap between germline ends came to 1 base. There are 8 residues in the CDR3. The CDR3 DNA sequence: TGTGCCAGGTACGAGCAGTACTTC. Translated: CARYEQYF.

The rearrangement links TRBV19 to TRBJ1-2, with a possible D match to TRBD1 (6 bases). V was shortened by 7 bases and J by 4 bases, with 13 bases between the two germline ends. Germline CDR1 reads LNHDA; CDR2 reads SQIVND (reference sequence). This CDR3 region has 13 residues. This CDR3 reads CASTGTRIYGYTF. CDR3 coding DNA: TGTGCCAGTACAGGGACAAGGATCTATGGCTACACCTTC. The variable domain in full, with the rest retrieved from reference TRBV19 and TRBJ1-2, is DGGITQSPKYLFRKEGQNVTLSCEQNLNHDAMYWYRQDPGQGLRLIYYSQIVNDFQKGDIAEGYSVSREKKESFPLTVTSAQKNPTAFYLCASTGTRIYGYTFGSGTRLTVV.

V gene TRBV7-9 combines with J gene TRBJ1-4; D gene ambiguous. CDR1 and CDR2 from the germline V gene are SEHNR and FQNEAQ (reference sequence). Trimming took off 0 bases at V and 8 bases at J, with 10 bases between the two ends. This CDR3 spans 14 amino acids. This chain's CDR3 is CASSLAIGEEKLFF. DNA of the CDR3: TGTGCCAGCAGCTTAGCGATCGGAGAGGAAAAACTGTTTTTT.

This clone is a singleton in its sample. Additional DNA sequences in this sample encode the identical CDR3. The rearrangement uses TRBV9 and TRBJ2-6; D is unresolved. Trimming took off 1 base at V and 1 base at J, with 6 bases between the two ends. The CDR3 is made up of 15 amino acids. Germline lookup yields CDR1 SGDLS and CDR2 YYNGEE. CDR3: CASSVQGSGANVLTF. Written as DNA, the CDR3 is TGTGCCAGCAGCGTACAAGGTTCTGGGGCCAACGTCCTGACTTTC.

J is TRBJ2-7 and V is TRBV18; 8 bases fit TRBD1. With V trimmed by 2 bases and J by 5 bases, 8 bases remained unmatched. The germline gives CDR1 KGHSH, CDR2 LQKENI. This CDR3 region has 15 residues. The DNA for the CDR3 is TGTGCCAGCTCACCAACAAGGGGCAGGGGGCACGAGCAGTACTTC. Residues: CASSPTRGRGHEQYF.

The chain employs TRBV18 and TRBJ2-2; 8 bases align to TRBD2. Germline values: CDR1 KGHSH, CDR2 LQKENI. This CDR3 has 15 amino acids. The trim removed 5 bases at V and 4 bases at J, leaving 6 bases unmatched. The CDR3 loop reads CASSSGTSGTGELFF. CDR3 sequence (DNA): TGTGCCAGCTCATCCGGGACTAGTGGCACCGGGGAGCTGTTTTTT. Full variable domain (remainder filled in from reference TRBV18 and TRBJ2-2): NAGVMQNPRHLVRRRGQEARLRCSPMKGHSHVYWYRQLPEEGLKFMVYLQKENIIDESGMPKERFSAEFPKEGPSILRIQQVVRGDSAAYFCASSSGTSGTGELFFGEGSRLTVL.

The chain has TRBV11-3 and TRBJ2-1; 10 nucleotides agree with TRBD2. CDR3 length: 15 amino acids. The V gene end was trimmed by 5 bases and the J gene end by 3 bases; junction bases not matched to a gene: 4. Per the germline V gene, CDR1 is SGHNT and CDR2 is YENEEA. This CDR3 reads CASSLLAGVYNEQFF. CDR3 coding DNA: TGTGCCAGCAGCCTGCTAGCGGGAGTCTACAATGAGCAGTTCTTC.

The chain employs TRBV10-2 and TRBJ1-1, with D unresolved. The CDR3 is made up of 14 amino acids. V lost 2 bases, J lost 1 base, and 8 bases lay in between. Germline V lookup: CDR1 WSHSY, CDR2 SAAADI. CDR3 sequence: CASSEPGRNTEAFF. DNA of the CDR3: TGCGCCAGCAGTGAGCCGGGTAGGAACACTGAAGCTTTCTTT.

The gene calls are TRBV4-3 and TRBJ1-2, with 8 bases aligning to TRBD1. The CDR3 loop spans 13 amino acids. V shed 4 bases, J shed 5 bases, and the junction held 3 bases outside the gene matches. Germline lookup yields CDR1 LGHNA and CDR2 YSLEER. The CDR3 region has the DNA TGCGCCAGCAGCCCTGGACAGGGTTATGGCTACACCTTC. This sequence encodes CASSPGQGYGYTF.

This chain connects TRBV18 to TRBJ2-2; D gene ambiguous. Trimming pared 3 bases from V and 4 bases from J, leaving 9 bases between. The CDR3 is 14 residues long. CDR1 and CDR2 (germline): KGHSH, LQKENI. The CDR3 region is CASSPKPGTGELFF. CDR3 sequence (DNA): TGTGCCAGCTCACCGAAACCAGGCACCGGGGAGCTGTTTTTT.

V is TRBV4-3 and J is TRBJ2-5; 7 bases match TRBD2. CDR1 is LGHNA, CDR2 YSLEER, per germline. The ends lost 4 bases at V and 5 bases at J; junction bases unmatched: 16. The CDR3 consists of 17 residues. The CDR3 is CASSPGRGGRGLETQYF. The CDR3 region has the DNA TGCGCCAGCAGCCCAGGAAGAGGCGGGAGAGGATTGGAGACCCAGTACTTC.

This chain uses TRBV28 with TRBJ1-1, with 7 bases matching TRBD1. The germline V gene has CDR1 MDHEN and CDR2 SYDVKM. The V gene end was trimmed by 5 bases and the J gene end by 9 bases; junction bases not matched to a gene: 9. The CDR3 has 13 amino acids. CDR3 sequence (DNA): TGTGCCAGCAGTCAACCCGGGACAGTCCAAGCTTTCTTT. It is translated as CASSQPGTVQAFF.